This entry lists 17 T cell receptor beta chains sequenced from one sample in a study of blood T cells in healthy people across ages. Together with a sample-barcoded 5' primer, a J-beta primer mix was included in a second PCR lasting about 7 to 11 cycles. A single record per CDR3 protein comes from TCRdb applying MiXCR to the 5' RACE reads. In the table there are some 1,800,000 distinct CDR3 sequences, around 42% of which are singletons. Sequenced: blood. The origin of the receptors is a human donor in good health.

At least ten counts were recorded for this clonotype. This rearrangement joins TRBV28 to TRBJ2-1; 14 bases fit TRBD2. Germline assignment: CDR1 MDHEN and CDR2 SYDVKM. This CDR3 has 16 amino acids. The V and J ends lost 2 bases and 8 bases, in that order; junction bases with no gene match: 5. In DNA, the CDR3 is TGTGCCAGCAGTTTAGGACTAGCGGGGGGCCAGGATGAGCAGTTCTTC. Protein sequence: CASSLGLAGGQDEQFF. The full variable domain, rest sourced from reference TRBV28 and TRBJ2-1, is DVKVTQSSRYLVKRTGEKVFLECVQDMDHENMFWYRQDPGLGLRLIYFSYDVKMKEKGDIPEGYSVSREKKERFSLILESASTNQTSMYLCASSLGLAGGQDEQFFGPGTRLTVL.

This chain joins TRBV13 and TRBJ2-3; D tentatively fits TRBD1 or TRBD2 (5 bases each). The V end was cut by 3 bases, the J end by 3 bases, with 16 bases between. The CDR3 has 16 amino acids. Germline lookup yields CDR1 PRHDT and CDR2 FYEKMQ (reference sequence). CDR3 DNA sequence: TGTGCCAGCAGCTTGTCTTTGGGGGTGAGTACAGATACGCAGTATTTT. Translated: CASSLSLGVSTDTQYF. The complete variable domain, with remaining parts taken from reference TRBV13 and TRBJ2-3, reads AAGVIQSPRHLIKEKRETATLKCYPIPRHDTVYWYQQGPGQDPQFLISFYEKMQSDKGSIPDRFSAQQFSDYHSELNMSSLELGDSALYFCASSLSLGVSTDTQYFGPGTRLTVL.

V is TRBV6-5 and J is TRBJ1-6; D possibly corresponds to TRBD1 (6 bases). The CDR3 is made up of 13 amino acids. Germline CDR1 and CDR2: MNHEY and SVGAGI. Trimming removed 8 bases at V and 8 bases at J, with 13 bases between. The CDR3 DNA sequence: TGTGCCAGCGGACAGTGGGGTGATTCACCCCTCCACTTT. This codes for CASGQWGDSPLHF.

This sequence joins TRBV7-9 and TRBJ1-2; a possible D gene is TRBD1 (6 bases). Germline lookup yields CDR1 SEHNR and CDR2 FQNEAQ (reference sequence). Deletions cut 5 bases from V and 2 bases from J, with 15 bases between. This CDR3 spans 15 amino acids. CDR3 in amino acids: CASSKGDSRNYGYTF. The CDR3 DNA sequence: TGTGCCAGCAGCAAGGGGGACTCTCGGAACTATGGCTACACCTTC.

The chain links TRBV6-2 or TRBV6-3 to TRBJ2-3; tentatively, D is TRBD1 (5 bases). CDR1 MNHEY and CDR2 SVGEGT come from the germline V gene. With 0 bases removed from V and 4 bases from J, the gap between germline ends came to 11 bases. This CDR3 spans 15 amino acids. The DNA of the CDR3 is TGTGCCAGCAGTTACTCAGCAGGGTATGCAGATACGCAGTATTTT. It specifies CASSYSAGYADTQYF.

The rearrangement joins TRBV20-1 to TRBJ2-4, with 9 bases matching TRBD1. The DNA end is a closer match to TRBJ2-7, so the J assignment may be wrong. CDR1 and CDR2 (germline): DFQATT, SNEGSKA (reference sequence). The CDR3 extends over 12 amino acids. DNA of the CDR3: TGCAGGGCTCAGGGACAGGGCTACGAGCAGTACTTC. This translates into CRAQGQGYEQYF.

The gene calls are TRBV10-3 and TRBJ2-3, with D uncertain. V lost 2 bases and J lost 6, with 12 bases in between. Per germline, CDR1 ENHRY and CDR2 SYGVKD. CDR3 length: 14 residues. CDR3 sequence: CAISEKTLMDTQYF. CDR3 sequence (DNA): TGTGCCATCAGTGAGAAAACTCTAATGGATACGCAGTATTTT.

This rearrangement joins TRBV10-3 to TRBJ2-7; D possibly matches TRBD1 or TRBD2 (5 bases each). Trimming stripped 4 bases from V and 3 bases from J, with 16 bases between. CDR3 length: 15 residues. Germline V lookup: CDR1 ENHRY, CDR2 SYGVKD. The CDR3 coding sequence is TGTGCCATCAGTGGGCAGGGAGAGGGGCTCTACGAGCAGTACTTC. It is translated as CAISGQGEGLYEQYF.

The chain has TRBV5-1 and TRBJ1-5; D unclear. Trimming left V 4 bases short and J 5 bases short, with 19 bases between. The CDR3 length is 16 residues. From germline, CDR1 is SGHRS and CDR2 YFSETQ. The CDR3 sequence is CASSPGVGYLDQPQHF. The CDR3, as DNA: TGCGCCAGCAGCCCGGGAGTCGGGTATCTCGATCAGCCCCAGCATTTT. The complete variable domain, with remaining parts taken from reference TRBV5-1 and TRBJ1-5, reads KAGVTQTPRYLIKTRGQQVTLSCSPISGHRSVSWYQQTPGQGLQFLFEYFSETQRNKGNFPGRFSGRQFSNSRSEMNVSTLELGDSALYLCASSPGVGYLDQPQHFGDGTRLSIL.

In its sample, this clonotype was seen a few times. The chain links TRBV2 to TRBJ2-4; D might be TRBD2 (5 bases). In germline, CDR1 is SNHLY, CDR2 FYNNEI. The V and J ends lost 1 base and 8 bases respectively, with 6 bases between them. The CDR3 is 12 residues long. CDR3 DNA: TGTGCCAGCAGTGAAGAGAGGGACATTCAGTACTTC. It specifies CASSEERDIQYF.

The chain carries TRBV20-1 and TRBJ2-3; 9 nucleotides line up with TRBD2. Germline V gene data show CDR1 as DFQATT and CDR2 as SNEGSKA (reference sequence). Trimming cost V 6 bases and J 6 bases; bases outside gene matches: 16. The CDR3 covers 16 residues. CDR3 coding DNA: TGCAGTGCCAACGCCCCAAAGCGGGGGGCGGGGGATACGCAGTATTTT. Its protein is CSANAPKRGAGDTQYF.

The chain recombines TRBV7-2 with TRBJ2-1; D gene uncertain. Trimming took 4 bases from V and 1 from J, leaving 11 bases between them. This CDR3 contains 15 residues. CDR1 and CDR2 (germline): SGHTA, FQGNSA. The CDR3 DNA sequence: TGTGCCAGCAGCTCTTCCCTAGTGTCCTACAATGAGCAGTTCTTC. Translating gives CASSSSLVSYNEQFF. Complete variable domain (other parts from reference TRBV7-2 and TRBJ2-1): GAGVSQSPSNKVTEKGKDVELRCDPISGHTALYWYRQSLGQGLEFLIYFQGNSAPDKSGLPSDRFSAERTGGSVSTLTIQRTQQEDSAVYLCASSSSLVSYNEQFFGPGTRLTVL.

The rearrangement links TRBV15 to TRBJ2-5, with a possible D match to TRBD2 (5 bases). Germline CDR1 is LNHNV and CDR2 is YYDKDF (reference sequence). The CDR3 length is 13 residues. Deletions cut 3 bases from V and 11 bases from J, with 16 bases between. CDR3: CATSRDGFREQYF. The CDR3, as DNA: TGTGCCACCAGCAGGGACGGCTTTAGGGAGCAGTACTTC.

This clonotype was seen only a few times. CDR3: CASSQEGLAGGRETQYF. The CDR3 region has the DNA TGCGCCAGCAGCCAAGAAGGACTAGCGGGGGGGCGGGAGACCCAGTACTTC. The chain recombines TRBV4-1 with TRBJ2-5; 15 positions agree with TRBD2. CDR1 and CDR2 from the germline V gene are MGHRA and YSYEKL. This CDR3 has 17 residues. V was pared by 0 bases and J by 5 bases, with 4 bases of the junction left unmatched.

In its sample, this clonotype was seen a few times. The chain joins TRBV4-2 to TRBJ2-3, with 7 bases identical to TRBD2. V shed 1 base, J shed 4 bases, and the junction held 5 bases outside the gene matches. The CDR3 loop spans 15 amino acids. Germline-derived CDR1 and CDR2 are LGHNA and YNFKEQ. This chain's CDR3 is CASSQVTGGSDTQYF. DNA of the CDR3: TGTGCCAGCAGCCAAGTGACGGGGGGTTCAGATACGCAGTATTTT.

The chain recombines TRBV27 with TRBJ1-1, with TRBD1 identical over 10 bases. This CDR3 region has 15 residues. V was pared by 5 bases and J by 8 bases, with 11 bases of the junction left unmatched. Germline CDR1 reads MNHEY; CDR2 reads SMNVEV (reference sequence). CDR3 loop: CASSPLDRGHGEAFF. The CDR3 DNA reads TGTGCCAGCAGTCCCCTTGACAGGGGGCACGGGGAAGCTTTCTTT.

This clonotype has at least ten counts. This chain uses TRBV12-3 or TRBV12-4 with TRBJ2-7; possibly TRBD1 for D (7 bases). This CDR3 spans 14 amino acids. The V and J ends lost 1 base and 3 bases respectively, with 10 bases between them. The CDR3 is CASSLGGTVYEQYF. The CDR3 DNA follows: TGTGCCAGCAGTTTAGGCGGGACAGTCTACGAGCAGTACTTC.